Below are 21 T cell receptor beta chains sequenced from a single sample in a study of blood T cell repertoires in COVID-19. The table came from immunoSEQ multiplex PCR; TCRdb's copy has only in-frame clones and leaves some out. The sample contains 300,000 or so clones, 65% to 90% of which appear only once. The sequenced sample was PBMCs or T cells enriched from blood (not recorded which). These receptors all come from a woman under 30 who had recovered from COVID-19.

The V and J genes are TRBV30 and TRBJ1-2; tentative D call: TRBD1 (5 bases). The CDR3 is 12 amino acids. Trimming left V 4 bases short and J 8 bases short, with 14 bases between. The germline V gene has CDR1 GTSNPN and CDR2 SVGIG (reference sequence). CDR3 DNA: TGTGCCTGGACCCTGGACCAGGGAGGCTACACCTTC. Its translation is CAWTLDQGGYTF.

The chain is built from TRBV2 and TRBJ2-7; the match to TRBD1 covers 7 bases. The trim removed 9 bases at V and 6 bases at J, leaving 23 bases unmatched. This CDR3 region has 17 residues. The V gene's germline CDR1 is SNHLY and CDR2 FYNNEI. The CDR3: CASRPRQGSRGRSEQYF. The CDR3 nucleotides read TGTGCCAGTCGTCCTCGACAGGGATCTCGTGGCCGGAGCGAGCAGTACTTC.

The V call is TRBV7-9, the J call TRBJ1-1, with 7 bases aligning to TRBD1. Trimming cost V 6 bases and J 8 bases; bases outside gene matches: 12. Germline CDR1 reads SEHNR; CDR2 reads FQNEAQ (reference sequence). CDR3 size: 14 residues. CDR3 sequence (DNA): TGTGCCAGCAGTTCCGTAGGGGGCTCCGTGGAAGCTTTCTTT. Encoded protein: CASSSVGGSVEAFF.

The chain uses TRBV27 and TRBJ2-5; 9 nucleotides line up with TRBD2. Germline V gene sequence: CDR1 MNHEY, CDR2 SMNVEV (reference sequence). The CDR3 is 15 residues long. Losses at the gene ends were 6 bases for V and 4 bases for J; bases not matched to a gene: 9. CDR3 sequence: CASRLAGHGGETQYF. The CDR3 nucleotides are TGTGCCAGCAGGCTAGCGGGGCACGGGGGAGAGACCCAGTACTTC.

The V call is TRBV5-1, the J call TRBJ1-2; 9 bases align to TRBD1. V trimming: 0 bases; J trimming: 8 bases; junction bases outside the gene matches: 11. Germline values: CDR1 SGHRS, CDR2 YFSETQ. The CDR3 runs to 16 residues. The CDR3 region has the DNA TGCGCCAGCAGCTTGGTTTTAGGGGACAGGGCAAAAGGCTACACCTTC. Protein: CASSLVLGDRAKGYTF.

The chain employs TRBV7-2 and TRBJ1-1, with D tentatively TRBD1 (5 bases). The CDR3 spans 16 residues. Trimming removed 2 bases at V and 0 bases at J, with 13 bases between. From germline, CDR1 is SGHTA and CDR2 FQGNSA. The CDR3 protein is CASSLSGGGLNTEAFF. In DNA, the CDR3 is TGTGCCAGCAGCTTATCTGGGGGAGGGCTGAACACTGAAGCTTTCTTT.

The chain joins TRBV4-1 to TRBJ2-7; TRBD1 matches 8 bases. Trimming removed 0 bases from V and 3 bases from J; junction bases left unmatched: 10. Germline CDR1 reads MGHRA; CDR2 reads YSYEKL. CDR3 length: 17 residues. DNA of the CDR3: TGCGCCAGCAGCCAAGAGCCGGGACAGGTTAATTTCTACGAGCAGTACTTC. Amino acids: CASSQEPGQVNFYEQYF.

The chain couples TRBV30 to TRBJ1-4, with 8 positions matching TRBD1. CDR1 is GTSNPN, CDR2 SVGIG, per germline (reference sequence). With V trimmed by 5 bases and J by 4 bases, 3 bases remained unmatched. The CDR3 loop spans 13 amino acids. In DNA, the CDR3 is TGTGCCTGGGACAGGGGCATTAATGAAAAACTGTTTTTT. Its protein product is CAWDRGINEKLFF.

The chain is built from TRBV11-2 and TRBJ1-1; 8 bases fit TRBD1. V was pared by 1 base and J by 1 base, with 5 bases of the junction left unmatched. Per the germline V gene, CDR1 is SGHAT and CDR2 is FQNNGV. CDR3 length: 16 amino acids. This chain's CDR3 is CASSLVDGQGNTEAFF. CDR3 DNA sequence: TGTGCCAGCAGCTTAGTAGACGGACAGGGGAACACTGAAGCTTTCTTT.

In its sample, this clone was seen once. The rearrangement links TRBV6-5 to TRBJ2-7, with 10 bases lining up with TRBD1. The germline CDR1 and CDR2 sequences are MNHEY and SVGAGI. The CDR3 length is 13 residues. With 8 bases clipped from V and 5 bases from J, the junction kept 6 bases outside the gene matches. CDR3 nucleotides: TGTGCCAGCTATGGGACAGGGGAGGACGAGCAGTACTTC. Translation gives CASYGTGEDEQYF.

The chain employs TRBV12-5 and TRBJ1-6; D gene unclear. Looked up from germline, CDR1 is LGHNT and CDR2 is FRNRAP. The CDR3 runs 14 residues. The germline V and J ends were trimmed by 8 bases and 9 bases, with 17 bases remaining between them. CDR3 residues: CASLGGNSGSPLHF. CDR3 nucleotide sequence: TGTGCTAGTCTTGGCGGGAACTCGGGTTCACCCCTCCACTTT.

The CDR3 here is CAWYYGTAGSGYTF. The CDR3 DNA follows: TGTGCCTGGTACTATGGGACAGCCGGGAGCGGCTACACCTTC. V is TRBV30 and J is TRBJ1-2; TRBD1 aligns across 7 bases. Per germline, CDR1 GTSNPN and CDR2 SVGIG (reference sequence). This CDR3 has 14 residues. V lost 5 bases and J lost 8; bases outside the gene matches: 14.

The J gene is TRBJ1-2, the V gene TRBV6-5; D gene uncertain. Germline CDR1 MNHEY, CDR2 SVGAGI. The CDR3 covers 15 residues. The germline V and J ends were trimmed by 6 bases and 2 bases, with 16 bases remaining between them. This chain's CDR3 is CASRVIPGGNYGYTF. In DNA form, the CDR3 reads TGTGCCAGCAGAGTCATTCCAGGAGGAAACTATGGCTACACCTTC.

Here the CDR3 DNA reads TGTGCCAGCAGCCCTTCGGTCGGGAGCGGAGAGACCCAGTACTTC. Amino acid sequence: CASSPSVGSGETQYF. The genes are TRBV7-2 and TRBJ2-5, with a possible D match to TRBD2 (6 bases). The CDR3 covers 15 residues. The germline V gene has CDR1 SGHTA and CDR2 FQGNSA. V lost 5 bases, J lost 4 bases, and 17 bases lay in between.

This clone showed up just a few times. The J gene is TRBJ2-2, the V gene TRBV2, with D maybe TRBD1 (5 bases). Germline values: CDR1 SNHLY, CDR2 FYNNEI. The CDR3 extends over 13 amino acids. Trimming stripped 5 bases from V and 6 bases from J, with 10 bases between. CDR3 protein: CASSLGVAGELFF. The CDR3 nucleotides read TGTGCCAGCAGTTTAGGGGTTGCCGGGGAGCTGTTTTTT. Together with reference TRBV2 and TRBJ2-2, the CDR3 gives the full variable domain: EPEVTQTPSHQVTQMGQEVILRCVPISNHLYFYWYRQILGQKVEFLVSFYNNEISEKSEIFDDQFSVERPDGSNFTLKIRSTKLEDSAMYFCASSLGVAGELFFGEGSRLTVL.

This chain links TRBV30 with TRBJ1-3; D unclear. The germline V and J ends were trimmed by 0 bases and 3 bases, with 18 bases remaining between them. This CDR3 spans 17 amino acids. Looked up from germline, CDR1 is GTSNPN and CDR2 is SVGIG (reference sequence). The CDR3 is CAWSVRRLSVGGNTIYF. CDR3 coding DNA: TGTGCCTGGAGTGTAAGGAGACTCTCCGTGGGTGGAAACACCATATATTTT.

The chain joins TRBV5-1 to TRBJ1-1; the D is unclear. Per germline, CDR1 SGHRS and CDR2 YFSETQ. The V end was cut by 4 bases, the J end by 5 bases, with 9 bases between. The CDR3 totals 12 residues. DNA for the CDR3: TGCGCCAGCAGCCCCGGCAGGACTGAAGCTTTCTTT. Protein: CASSPGRTEAFF.

This clone was found once. This sequence joins TRBV7-9 and TRBJ1-2; possible D gene TRBD1, 5 bases. The CDR3 runs to 16 residues. V was clipped by 5 bases and J by 4 bases, with 20 bases between them. Germline CDR1 reads SEHNR; CDR2 reads FQNEAQ (reference sequence). The CDR3 loop is CASSATARKEGYGYTF. CDR3 sequence (DNA): TGTGCCAGCAGCGCGACAGCTCGGAAGGAAGGCTATGGCTACACCTTC.

J is TRBJ1-1 and V is TRBV2; weak D call: TRBD1 (5 bases). V lost 6 bases to trimming and J lost 3 bases, with 14 bases between them. The CDR3 extends over 14 amino acids. The V gene's germline CDR1 is SNHLY and CDR2 FYNNEI. This CDR3 reads CASRPGGSDTEAFF. Here the CDR3 DNA reads TGTGCCAGCAGGCCCGGGGGGAGTGACACTGAAGCTTTCTTT.

The chain joins TRBV19 to TRBJ2-1; TRBD2 matches 7 bases. The CDR3 extends over 15 amino acids. The germline gives CDR1 LNHDA, CDR2 SQIVND (reference sequence). The trim removed 2 bases at V and 6 bases at J, leaving 7 bases unmatched. The CDR3 loop reads CASSIQAGVVNEQFF. The CDR3 bases are TGTGCCAGTAGTATACAGGCGGGAGTTGTCAATGAGCAGTTCTTC.

This clone was seen only once. The rearrangement links TRBV5-1 to TRBJ2-7, with D possibly being TRBD1 (6 bases). V lost 4 bases, J lost 5 bases, and 10 bases lay in between. CDR3 size: 12 residues. Germline CDR1 is SGHRS and CDR2 is YFSETQ. CDR3 in amino acids: CASSTQGHEQYF. In DNA form, the CDR3 reads TGCGCCAGCAGCACACAGGGCCACGAGCAGTACTTC.